This T cell receptor (beta chain) is drawn from a study of blood T cell repertoires in COVID-19. Sequencing was performed with immunoSEQ multiplex PCR; in TCRdb, only in-frame clones are kept and a portion is missing. The table has 190,000 or so clones, roughly 80% seen once. This CDR3 has 15 residues. The sequence derives from a man aged 40-50 years who had recovered from COVID-19. Material for sequencing was PBMCs or T cells enriched from blood (not recorded which). V gene TRBV21-1 combines with J gene TRBJ2-5; TRBD2, the D gene given by the table, was not confirmed from the DNA. TRBV21-1 is listed as a pseudogene. The CDR3 DNA reads TGTGCCAGCAGCAAAGCCTGGGGGGACTCGAAGACCCAGTACTTC. This sequence encodes CASSKAWGDSKTQYF.